Following are 18 T cell receptor beta chains from one sample sequenced in a study of CD8 T cells in Susac syndrome. When the RNA was reverse transcribed, random hexamers were used with an input of roughly 0.5 to 1 ug. TCRdb re-called the immunoSEQ multiplex PCR reads through MiXCR, storing one row per CDR3 protein. This table has around 120,000 distinct CDR3 sequences, around 94% appearing once. Sequencing was carried out using CD4+ T cells from PBMCs. Receptors were obtained from a human donor with multiple sclerosis.

The V gene is TRBV6-5, the J gene TRBJ2-5; D not resolved. The V end lost 2 bases, the J end lost 3 bases, and 10 bases lay between the germline ends. The CDR3 runs 14 residues. The germline V gene has CDR1 MNHEY and CDR2 SVGAGI. Here the CDR3 DNA reads TGTGCCAGCAGTTACGGTAACCGGAAAGAGACCCAGTACTTC. Translating it yields CASSYGNRKETQYF.

The V gene is TRBV7-6, the J gene TRBJ2-1, with 10 bases lining up with TRBD2. The CDR3 has 16 amino acids. J lost 2 bases, V lost 5 bases, and 6 bases had no gene match. Germline CDR1 SGHVS, CDR2 FNYEAQ. CDR3 residues: CASSPIGLAAYNEQFF. CDR3 in DNA: TGTGCCAGCAGCCCCATAGGACTAGCGGCCTACAATGAGCAGTTCTTC.

The CDR3, as DNA: TGTGCCAGCAGCTTAGAAGAGACAGGTGGCTACACCTTC. It yields the protein CASSLEETGGYTF. The V gene is TRBV7-9, the J gene TRBJ1-2, with a weak D call TRBD1 (6 bases). V lost 1 base, J lost 7 bases, and 10 bases lay in between. Germline CDR1 reads SEHNR; CDR2 reads FQNEAQ (reference sequence). The CDR3 consists of 13 residues.

The V gene is TRBV5-1, the J gene TRBJ1-1; possible D gene TRBD1, 5 bases. This CDR3 has 13 amino acids. The germline V gene encodes CDR1 SGHRS and CDR2 YFSETQ. Trimming shortened V by 7 bases and J by 5 bases, and 15 bases separated the two germline ends. The CDR3 loop is CASRGDGSTEAFF. In nucleotides, the CDR3 is TGCGCCAGCCGTGGGGACGGCTCGACTGAAGCTTTCTTT.

V and J are TRBV4-3 and TRBJ1-1, with D perhaps TRBD1 (5 bases). CDR1 and CDR2 (germline): LGHNA, YSLEER. The CDR3 has 13 residues. V lost 4 bases and J lost 4, with 10 bases in between. This chain's CDR3 is CASSRGLGTEAFF. The CDR3 DNA sequence: TGCGCCAGCAGCCGGGGCCTAGGCACTGAAGCTTTCTTT.

This chain uses TRBV30 with TRBJ1-1, with D possibly matching TRBD1 (5 bases). The CDR3 spans 13 residues. V was pared by 0 bases and J by 4 bases, with 9 bases between. Germline CDR1 reads GTSNPN; CDR2 reads SVGIG (reference sequence). The DNA of the CDR3 is TGTGCCTGGAGTGTAGGGGAAGGCACTGAAGCTTTCTTT. This translates into CAWSVGEGTEAFF.

The chain is built from TRBV5-1 and TRBJ2-5; D unresolved. V dropped 0 bases and J dropped 7 bases, with 13 bases sitting between them. This CDR3 has 14 residues. CDR1 and CDR2 from the germline V gene are SGHRS and YFSETQ. CDR3 nucleotides: TGCGCCAGCAGCTTGGACAGAGCCTTCGGGACCCAGTACTTC. It is translated as CASSLDRAFGTQYF. The entire variable domain, with the rest obtained from reference TRBV5-1 and TRBJ2-5, is as follows: KAGVTQTPRYLIKTRGQQVTLSCSPISGHRSVSWYQQTPGQGLQFLFEYFSETQRNKGNFPGRFSGRQFSNSRSEMNVSTLELGDSALYLCASSLDRAFGTQYFGPGTRLLVL.

This clonotype has a single count. This chain links TRBV5-4 with TRBJ1-2, with 8 bases fitting TRBD1. J was trimmed by 8 bases and V by 4 bases; bases with no gene match: 13. Germline-derived CDR1 and CDR2 are SGHNT and YYREEE (reference sequence). The CDR3 is 15 amino acids. CDR3 in amino acids: CASSPAGQAYLGYTF. The CDR3, as DNA: TGTGCCAGCAGCCCGGCGGGACAGGCGTATCTGGGCTACACCTTC.

The chain joins TRBV14 to TRBJ1-2, with D possibly matching TRBD1 (5 bases). Germline CDR1 reads SGHDN; CDR2 reads FVKESK. This CDR3 has 15 amino acids. Trimming took 0 bases from V and 7 from J, leaving 15 bases between them. The CDR3 nucleotides are TGTGCCAGCAGCCAAGAACCGGGACCACAACGTGGCTACACCTTC. Its protein product is CASSQEPGPQRGYTF.

The rearrangement joins TRBV9 to TRBJ2-2; D tentatively reads TRBD1 or TRBD2 (5 bases each). Trimming removed 4 bases at V and 7 bases at J, with 11 bases between. This CDR3 region has 13 residues. Germline assignment: CDR1 SGDLS and CDR2 YYNGEE. DNA of the CDR3: TGTGCCAGCAGCTTCCGGGACCTCGGGGAGCTGTTTTTT. It yields the protein CASSFRDLGELFF.

V is TRBV7-2 and J is TRBJ2-3, with 13 bases lining up with TRBD2. The J segment lost 1 base and the V segment lost 0 bases, leaving 7 bases of the junction unmatched. The CDR3 runs to 19 residues. CDR1 is SGHTA, CDR2 FQGNSA, per germline. The CDR3 DNA reads as TGTGCCAGCAGCTTAGCTGTACTAGCGGGGGGGCTCCGCACAGATACGCAGTATTTT. Its translation: CASSLAVLAGGLRTDTQYF.

The rearrangement joins TRBV6-2 or TRBV6-3 to TRBJ2-1, with 9 bases lining up with TRBD2. Germline V gene data show CDR1 as MNHEY and CDR2 as SVGEGT. Germline trimming cut 6 bases from V and 8 bases from J; bases unmatched to any gene: 14. This CDR3 spans 16 amino acids. The CDR3 sequence: CASSPYGRGGQDEQFF. CDR3 DNA sequence: TGTGCCAGCAGCCCCTACGGGCGGGGGGGCCAGGATGAGCAGTTCTTC.

This chain connects TRBV14 to TRBJ1-5; D ambiguous. Trimming removed 0 bases at V and 5 bases at J, with 5 bases between. In germline, CDR1 is SGHDN, CDR2 FVKESK. The CDR3 has 13 amino acids. CDR3 sequence reads: CASSQDLDQPQHF. The CDR3 nucleotides read TGTGCCAGCAGCCAAGATCTAGATCAGCCCCAGCATTTT.

This clonotype was observed once. J is TRBJ2-1 and V is TRBV3-1; D gene unclear. CDR1 is LGHDT and CDR2 is YNNKEL in the germline V gene (reference sequence). This CDR3 has 15 residues. V lost 4 bases to trimming and J lost 4 bases, with 14 bases between them. For the CDR3, the DNA is TGTGCCAGCAGCCTCCTGTTAGGCGTTTACAATGAGCAGTTCTTC. It encodes CASSLLLGVYNEQFF.

This chain joins TRBV25-1 and TRBJ1-5, with a tentative D call TRBD1 (5 bases). In germline, CDR1 is MGHDK, CDR2 SYGVNS. The CDR3 spans 15 residues. Trimming pared 5 bases from V and 2 bases from J, leaving 13 bases between. The CDR3 loop reads CASSPYGRGNQPQHF. The DNA for the CDR3 is TGTGCCAGCAGTCCCTATGGCAGGGGCAATCAGCCCCAGCATTTT.

J is TRBJ2-7 and V is TRBV7-9; TRBD2 agrees at 10 bases. Per germline, CDR1 SEHNR and CDR2 FQNEAQ (reference sequence). The length of the CDR3 is 17 residues. With 5 bases clipped from V and 0 bases from J, the junction kept 10 bases outside the gene matches. CDR3 residues: CASSRGLAAGGSYEQYF. DNA of the CDR3: TGTGCCAGCAGCCGAGGACTAGCGGCGGGCGGCTCCTACGAGCAGTACTTC.

This chain uses TRBV19 with TRBJ2-4; 10 bases match TRBD1. The CDR3 consists of 16 residues. Per the germline V gene, CDR1 is LNHDA and CDR2 is SQIVND (reference sequence). V lost 5 bases and J lost 8; bases outside the gene matches: 12. The CDR3 DNA sequence: TGTGCCAGTAGTTCCCCTCCCGGGACAGGGGTGGACATTCAGTACTTC. It is translated as CASSSPPGTGVDIQYF.

The genes are TRBV12-3 or TRBV12-4 and TRBJ2-3, with a weak D call TRBD2 (5 bases). There are 13 residues in the CDR3. Trimming pared 6 bases from V and 4 bases from J, leaving 11 bases between. CDR3 DNA: TGTGCCAGCAGAGTATCCGGGGCAGATACGCAGTATTTT. This translates into CASRVSGADTQYF.